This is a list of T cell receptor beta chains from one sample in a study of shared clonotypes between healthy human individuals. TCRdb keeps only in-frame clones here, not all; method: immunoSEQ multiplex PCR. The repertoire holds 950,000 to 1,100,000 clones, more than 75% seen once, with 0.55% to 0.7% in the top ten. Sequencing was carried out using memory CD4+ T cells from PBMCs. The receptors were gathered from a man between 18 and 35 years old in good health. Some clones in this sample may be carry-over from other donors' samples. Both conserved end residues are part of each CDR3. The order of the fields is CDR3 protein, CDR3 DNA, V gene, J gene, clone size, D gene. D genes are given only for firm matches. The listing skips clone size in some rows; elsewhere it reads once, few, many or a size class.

CDR3: CASSVEGGGGYTF; DNA: TGTGCCAGCAGCGTAGAGGGAGGGGGCGGCTACACCTTC; V: TRBV9; J: TRBJ1-2; size: few; D: TRBD1
CDR3: CASSTPPDTEAFF; DNA: TGTGCCAGCAGTACCCCCCCCGACACTGAAGCTTTCTTT; V: TRBV28; J: TRBJ1-1; size: NA; D: NA
CDR3: CASSLGDRNRDTQYF; DNA: TGTGCCAGCAGCTTAGGGGACCGAAACAGAGATACGCAGTATTTT; V: TRBV11-3; J: TRBJ2-3; size: few; D: NA
CDR3: CASSVGLAGGEETQYF; DNA: TGTGCCAGCAGCGTTGGACTAGCGGGAGGGGAAGAGACCCAGTACTTC; V: TRBV5-4; J: TRBJ2-5; size: NA; D: TRBD2
CDR3: CASSAPYRLPNEKLFF; DNA: TGTGCCAGCAGCGCCCCTTACAGGCTCCCTAATGAAAAACTGTTTTTT; V: TRBV5-8; J: TRBJ1-4; size: NA; D: NA
CDR3: CASSEARRASGANVLTF; DNA: TGTGCCAGCAGTGAAGCGCGGAGGGCCTCTGGGGCCAACGTCCTGACTTTC; V: TRBV6-1; J: TRBJ2-6; size: many; D: NA
CDR3: CASSAKRLNTDTQYF; DNA: TGTGCCAGCAGCGCCAAGAGGCTAAACACAGATACGCAGTATTTT; V: TRBV7-8; J: TRBJ2-3; size: NA; D: NA
CDR3: CASSPRTGDNEQFF; DNA: TGTGCCAGCAGCCCGCGGACAGGGGACAATGAGCAGTTCTTC; V: TRBV11-2; J: TRBJ2-1; size: NA; D: TRBD1
CDR3: CASSGLGQGQNGNTIYF; DNA: TGTGCCAGCAGTGGCCTGGGACAGGGGCAGAATGGAAACACCATATATTTT; V: TRBV6-1; J: TRBJ1-3; size: NA; D: TRBD1
CDR3: CASSMLTSGRNNEQFF; DNA: TGTGCCAGCAGTATGCTCACTAGCGGGAGGAACAATGAGCAGTTCTTC; V: TRBV28; J: TRBJ2-1; size: NA; D: TRBD2
CDR3: CASSSSGSIYNEQFF; DNA: TGTGCCAGCAGCTCTAGCGGGAGCATCTACAATGAGCAGTTCTTC; V: TRBV7-3; J: TRBJ2-1; size: NA; D: TRBD2
CDR3: CASSRTGGGEKLFF; DNA: TGTGCCAGCAGTCGGACAGGGGGTGGTGAAAAACTGTTTTTT; V: TRBV7-9; J: TRBJ1-4; size: many; D: TRBD1
CDR3: CASSIRAGAYEQYF; DNA: TGTGCCAGCAGCATAAGGGCGGGAGCCTACGAGCAGTACTTC; V: TRBV7-2; J: TRBJ2-7; size: NA; D: TRBD2
CDR3: CASSLAPGGGEQFF; DNA: TGTGCCAGCAGCTTAGCCCCCGGGGGGGGTGAGCAGTTCTTC; V: TRBV11-2; J: TRBJ2-1; size: few; D: TRBD2
CDR3: CASSPPRGSGETQYF; DNA: TGTGCCAGCAGTCCACCGAGGGGGTCTGGGGAGACCCAGTACTTC; V: TRBV28; J: TRBJ2-5; size: NA; D: NA
CDR3: CASSTVLNYGYTF; DNA: TGTGCCAGTAGTACCGTCCTCAACTATGGCTACACCTTC; V: TRBV19; J: TRBJ1-2; size: NA; D: NA
CDR3: CASSLTSPYGYTF; DNA: TGTGCCAGCAGCTTGACGTCCCCCTATGGCTACACCTTC; V: TRBV7-8; J: TRBJ1-2; size: NA; D: NA
CDR3: CASSAPGQGLTGETQYF; DNA: TGTGCCAGCAGCGCGCCGGGACAGGGGCTTACGGGAGAGACCCAGTACTTC; V: TRBV13; J: TRBJ2-5; size: NA; D: TRBD1
CDR3: CASSEAGRVTGTQYF; DNA: TGTGCCAGCAGTGAAGCAGGACGGGTGACAGGGACCCAGTACTTC; V: TRBV2; J: TRBJ2-5; size: many; D: NA
CDR3: CASRPEDPDTQYF; DNA: TGTGCCAGCAGGCCGGAGGACCCAGATACGCAGTATTTT; V: TRBV11-1; J: TRBJ2-3; size: NA; D: NA
CDR3: CASSLVGGAGNTIYF; DNA: TGTGCCAGCAGCTTAGTTGGGGGAGCAGGAAACACCATATATTTT; V: TRBV7-6; J: TRBJ1-3; size: NA; D: NA
CDR3: CASSPPGLAGNEQFF; DNA: TGTGCCAGCAGCCCCCCGGGACTAGCTGGCAATGAGCAGTTCTTC; V: TRBV7-3; J: TRBJ2-1; size: NA; D: TRBD2
CDR3: CARESGGSFFYEQYF; DNA: TGTGCCAGAGAATCAGGGGGCTCCTTTTTCTACGAGCAGTACTTC; V: TRBV6-5; J: TRBJ2-7; size: many; D: TRBD1
CDR3: CASRSRGANTGELFF; DNA: TGTGCCAGCAGATCACGGGGGGCGAACACCGGGGAGCTGTTTTTT; V: TRBV2; J: TRBJ2-2; size: NA; D: TRBD2
CDR3: CASRFYRGSNEKLFF; DNA: TGTGCCAGCAGATTTTACAGGGGGTCCAATGAAAAACTGTTTTTT; V: TRBV6-1; J: TRBJ1-4; size: NA; D: TRBD1
CDR3: CASSQSVEAHSNQPQHF; DNA: TGCGCCAGCAGCCAAAGCGTGGAGGCTCATAGCAATCAGCCCCAGCATTTT; V: TRBV4-1; J: TRBJ1-5; size: few; D: NA
CDR3: CASRPVQCDRDQETQYF; DNA: TGCGCCAGCAGGCCGGTTCAATGCGACAGGGACCAAGAGACCCAGTACTTC; V: TRBV10-1; J: TRBJ2-5; size: NA; D: TRBD1
CDR3: CASSLGRVVSYEQYF; DNA: TGTGCCAGCAGCCTCGGAAGGGTGGTATCCTACGAGCAGTACTTC; V: TRBV28; J: TRBJ2-7; size: NA; D: NA
CDR3: CASSLGYRDSQRKFF; DNA: TGTGCCAGCAGCTTAGGATACCGGGACTCTCAAAGGAAGTTCTTC; V: TRBV7-9; J: TRBJ2-1; size: NA; D: NA
CDR3: CATSGSLSGNTIYF; DNA: TGTGCCACCTCAGGGAGCCTCTCTGGAAACACCATATATTTT; V: TRBV19; J: TRBJ1-3; size: NA; D: NA
CDR3: CASRGFRQGNQPQHF; DNA: TGTGCCAGCAGGGGGTTCCGACAGGGGAATCAGCCCCAGCATTTT; V: TRBV6-1; J: TRBJ1-5; size: NA; D: TRBD1
CDR3: CASRVLGSTLQETQYF; DNA: TGTGCCAGCAGGGTCCTCGGGTCTACTTTACAAGAGACCCAGTACTTC; V: TRBV27; J: TRBJ2-5; size: NA; D: NA
CDR3: CASSLAPTNTEAFF; DNA: TGTGCCAGCAGCTTAGCGCCAACGAACACTGAAGCTTTCTTT; V: TRBV7-2; J: TRBJ1-1; size: NA; D: NA
CDR3: CASSQEWDSVEAFF; DNA: TGTGCCAGCAGCCAAGAGTGGGACAGCGTTGAAGCTTTCTTT; V: TRBV14; J: TRBJ1-1; size: NA; D: TRBD1
CDR3: CASSVAPQTGDEAFF; DNA: TGTGCCAGCAGCGTAGCTCCACAGACTGGGGATGAAGCTTTCTTT; V: TRBV9; J: TRBJ1-1; size: NA; D: NA
CDR3: CASSLGRYGSYTF; DNA: TGCGCCAGCAGCTTGGGACGTTACGGTAGCTACACCTTC; V: TRBV5-1; J: TRBJ1-2; size: NA; D: NA
CDR3: CASSEYGRSLSYNEQFF; DNA: TGTGCCAGCAGCGAATACGGGAGGAGCCTCTCCTACAATGAGCAGTTCTTC; V: TRBV2; J: TRBJ2-1; size: NA; D: TRBD2
CDR3: CASSDPGGQETQYF; DNA: TGCGCCAGCAGCGACCCGGGAGGGCAAGAGACCCAGTACTTC; V: TRBV5-1; J: TRBJ2-5; size: few; D: TRBD2
CDR3: CASSLTWNQPQHF; DNA: TGTGCCAGCAGCTTAACTTGGAATCAGCCCCAGCATTTT; V: TRBV7-2; J: TRBJ1-5; size: NA; D: NA
CDR3: CASSQGRGKLFF; DNA: TGTGCCAGCAGCCAGGGACGAGGAAAACTGTTTTTT; V: TRBV4-2; J: TRBJ1-4; size: once; D: NA
CDR3: CASSYNTNTEAFF; DNA: TGTGCCAGCAGCTATAACACGAACACTGAAGCTTTCTTT; V: TRBV7-2; J: TRBJ1-1; size: NA; D: NA
CDR3: CASKDTYTDTQYF; DNA: TGTGCCAGCAAGGACACATACACAGATACGCAGTATTTT; V: TRBV5-6; J: TRBJ2-3; size: once; D: NA
CDR3: CASSLTSGKTGELFF; DNA: TGTGCCAGCAGTTTGACTAGCGGGAAAACCGGGGAGCTGTTTTTT; V: TRBV7-6; J: TRBJ2-2; size: once; D: TRBD2
CDR3: CAWSGRQGGGEKLFF; DNA: TGTGCCTGGAGTGGACGACAGGGTGGTGGTGAAAAACTGTTTTTT; V: TRBV30; J: TRBJ1-4; size: NA; D: TRBD1
CDR3: CASSLYPGGTETQYF; DNA: TGTGCCAGCAGCTTGTACCCAGGGGGAACGGAGACCCAGTACTTC; V: TRBV5-8; J: TRBJ2-5; size: NA; D: TRBD1
CDR3: CASSTYRQNYEQYF; DNA: TGTGCCAGTAGTACCTATCGACAGAACTACGAGCAGTACTTC; V: TRBV19; J: TRBJ2-7; size: NA; D: NA
CDR3: CATQNDPDAGTGDGYGYTF; DNA: TGCGCCACCCAAAACGACCCCGATGCCGGGACAGGGGACGGCTATGGCTACACCTTC; V: TRBV23-1; J: TRBJ1-2; size: NA; D: TRBD1
CDR3: CASIVDNGRDIQYF; DNA: TGTGCCAGCATTGTGGACAATGGGCGGGACATTCAGTACTTC; V: TRBV2; J: TRBJ2-4; size: few; D: NA
CDR3: CASSLRGKNTEAFF; DNA: TGTGCCAGCAGCCTCCGTGGGAAAAACACTGAAGCTTTCTTT; V: TRBV7-3; J: TRBJ1-1; size: few; D: NA
CDR3: CASSQLSQETQYF; DNA: TGCGCCAGCAGCCAGTTATCACAAGAGACCCAGTACTTC; V: TRBV5-1; J: TRBJ2-5; size: NA; D: NA
CDR3: CASSIETGRSRAHTNYGYTF; DNA: TGTGCCAGTAGTATAGAGACGGGCCGATCTAGAGCCCACACTAACTATGGCTACACCTTC; V: TRBV19; J: TRBJ1-2; size: NA; D: NA
CDR3: CASWSGSSYNEQFF; DNA: TGTGCCAGTTGGTCTGGAAGTTCCTACAATGAGCAGTTCTTC; V: TRBV19; J: TRBJ2-1; size: NA; D: NA
CDR3: CASSTIGTGDTQYF; DNA: TGTGCCAGCAGCACTATCGGGACGGGGGATACGCAGTATTTT; V: TRBV28; J: TRBJ2-3; size: NA; D: NA
CDR3: CASSVSGSNEQFF; DNA: TGTGCCAGCAGTGTTAGCGGGAGCAATGAGCAGTTCTTC; V: TRBV6-4; J: TRBJ2-1; size: NA; D: TRBD2
CDR3: CASSEVMAGRSNEKLFF; DNA: TGTGCCAGCAGTGAAGTTATGGCGGGTCGCTCTAATGAAAAACTGTTTTTT; V: TRBV2; J: TRBJ1-4; size: NA; D: NA
CDR3: CASSASSSSYNEQFF; DNA: TGTGCCAGCAGCGCCTCTAGCTCCTCCTACAATGAGCAGTTCTTC; V: TRBV9; J: TRBJ2-1; size: NA; D: NA
CDR3: CASSPGARVGDTQYF; DNA: TGTGCCAGCAGCCCAGGGGCGCGGGTTGGAGATACGCAGTATTTT; V: TRBV7-9; J: TRBJ2-3; size: once; D: NA
CDR3: CSVSIDEQFF; DNA: TGCAGCGTATCCATAGATGAGCAGTTCTTC; V: TRBV29-1; J: TRBJ2-1; size: NA; D: NA
CDR3: CASSGKGQGLSYEQYF; DNA: TGTGCCAGCAGTGGCAAGGGACAGGGGTTATCCTACGAGCAGTACTTC; V: TRBV6-1; J: TRBJ2-7; size: NA; D: TRBD1